This T cell receptor (beta chain) was profiled in a study of T cells in Graves' hyperthyroidism and ophthalmopathy. Study-wide context: The authors collected peripheral blood at initial diagnosis, before any treatment.

Using RNA transcripts as the source, TCR beta CDR3 regions were amplified. During a first-round RT-PCR of the TCR CDR3, the HTBI primer set was used. TCRdb redid the calling of the multiplex PCR reads with MiXCR, one entry per CDR3 protein. The table has around 250,000 distinct CDR3 sequences, less than 15% seen once. The junction had 9 bases not matched to a gene; V was cut back by 5 bases and J by 4 bases. This CDR3 spans 15 amino acids. CDR1 is SEHNR and CDR2 is FQNEAQ in the germline V gene (reference sequence). This clonotype was seen a few times. The sample consisted of blood. The chain employs TRBV7-9 and TRBJ1-2; 8 bases agree with TRBD1. The receptor comes from a woman between 40 and 50 years old with Graves' hyperthyroidism that later progressed to Graves' ophthalmopathy. The CDR3 here is CASSAQGALSYGYTF. CDR3 bases: TGTGCCAGCAGCGCCCAGGGGGCGCTCAGCTATGGCTACACCTTC.